This T cell receptor (beta chain) was captured in a study of Ad26.COV2.S vaccination and SARS-CoV-2 variants. Clones were read by immunoSEQ multiplex PCR, and TCRdb kept only the in-frame ones, dropping some. This table holds a few hundred thousand clones, about 88% found once. The germline CDR1 and CDR2 sequences are WSHSY and SAAADI. CDR3 length: 12 amino acids. Trimming shortened V by 8 bases and J by 3 bases, and 11 bases separated the two germline ends. Treatment described: some 19 received Ad26.COV2.S at low or high dose, single or two shots; roughly 5 received placebo; per-sample allocation not given. Following the first vaccine or placebo injection, samples were taken on day 63.

The sequence was obtained from a person aged 18 to 59 who received the Ad26.COV2.S COVID-19 vaccine or a placebo. The sequences come from peripheral blood, collected in a trial of Ad26.COV2.S vaccine versus placebo. The J gene is TRBJ2-7, the V gene TRBV10-2; D not certain. This CDR3 is CASGPKYYEQYF. In DNA form, the CDR3 reads TGCGCCAGCGGGCCTAAATACTACGAGCAGTACTTC.